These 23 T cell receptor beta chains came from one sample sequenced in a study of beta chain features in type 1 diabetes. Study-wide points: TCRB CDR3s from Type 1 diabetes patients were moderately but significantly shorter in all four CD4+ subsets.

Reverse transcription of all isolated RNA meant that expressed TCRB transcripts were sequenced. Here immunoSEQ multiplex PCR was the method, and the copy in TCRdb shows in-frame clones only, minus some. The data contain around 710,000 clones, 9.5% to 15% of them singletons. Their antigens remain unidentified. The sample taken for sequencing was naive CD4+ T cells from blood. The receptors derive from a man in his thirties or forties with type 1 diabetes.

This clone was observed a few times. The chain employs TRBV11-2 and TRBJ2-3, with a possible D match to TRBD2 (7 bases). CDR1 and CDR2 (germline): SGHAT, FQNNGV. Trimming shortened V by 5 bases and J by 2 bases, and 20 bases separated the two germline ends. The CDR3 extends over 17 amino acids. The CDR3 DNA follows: TGTGCCAGCAGCCTCCTCCCCGGTGGGGGGGCCACAGATACGCAGTATTTT. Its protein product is CASSLLPGGGATDTQYF.

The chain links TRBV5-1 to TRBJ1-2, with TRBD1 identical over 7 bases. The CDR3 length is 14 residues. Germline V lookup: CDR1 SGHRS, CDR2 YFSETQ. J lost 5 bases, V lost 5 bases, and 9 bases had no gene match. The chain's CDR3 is CASSAGTASYGYTF. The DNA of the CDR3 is TGCGCCAGCAGTGCCGGGACAGCTTCGTATGGCTACACCTTC.

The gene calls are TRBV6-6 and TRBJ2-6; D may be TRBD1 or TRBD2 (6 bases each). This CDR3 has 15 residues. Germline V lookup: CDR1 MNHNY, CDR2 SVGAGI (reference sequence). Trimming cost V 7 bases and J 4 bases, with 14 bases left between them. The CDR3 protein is CASTHGGAGANVLTF. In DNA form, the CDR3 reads TGTGCCAGCACTCACGGGGGCGCCGGGGCCAACGTCCTGACTTTC.

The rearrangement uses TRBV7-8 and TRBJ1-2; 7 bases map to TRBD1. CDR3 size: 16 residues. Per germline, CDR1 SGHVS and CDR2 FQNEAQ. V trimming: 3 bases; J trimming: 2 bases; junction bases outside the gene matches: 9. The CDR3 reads CASSLGQPRGNYGYTF. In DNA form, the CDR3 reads TGTGCCAGCAGCTTGGGACAGCCAAGGGGCAACTATGGCTACACCTTC.

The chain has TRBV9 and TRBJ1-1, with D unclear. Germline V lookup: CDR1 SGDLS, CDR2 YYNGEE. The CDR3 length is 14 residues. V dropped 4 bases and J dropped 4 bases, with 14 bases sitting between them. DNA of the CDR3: TGTGCCAGCAGCCCCCGCGGCCCTGGCACTGAAGCTTTCTTT. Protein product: CASSPRGPGTEAFF.

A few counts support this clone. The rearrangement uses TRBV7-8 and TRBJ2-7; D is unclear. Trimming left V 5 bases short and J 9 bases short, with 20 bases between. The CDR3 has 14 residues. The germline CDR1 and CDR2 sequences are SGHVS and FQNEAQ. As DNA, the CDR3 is TGTGCCAGCAGCCAGCCCCAAGAACTACGAGTGCAGTACTTC. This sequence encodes CASSQPQELRVQYF.

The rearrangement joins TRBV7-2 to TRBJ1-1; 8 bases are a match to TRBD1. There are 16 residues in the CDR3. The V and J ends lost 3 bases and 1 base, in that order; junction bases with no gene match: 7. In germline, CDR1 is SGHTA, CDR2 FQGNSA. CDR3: CASSFFQQGGNTEAFF. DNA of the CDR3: TGTGCCAGCAGCTTCTTCCAACAGGGGGGGAACACTGAAGCTTTCTTT.

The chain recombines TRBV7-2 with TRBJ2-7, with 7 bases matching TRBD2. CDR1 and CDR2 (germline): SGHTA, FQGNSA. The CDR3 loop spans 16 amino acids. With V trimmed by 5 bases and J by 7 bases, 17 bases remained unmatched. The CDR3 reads CASSRLGASGIGEQYF. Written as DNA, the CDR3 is TGTGCCAGCAGCCGACTTGGGGCTAGCGGAATAGGGGAGCAGTACTTC.

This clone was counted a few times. CDR3 loop: CASFSRGGETQYF. CDR3 bases: TGTGCCAGCTTCAGCAGGGGTGGAGAGACCCAGTACTTC. The chain uses TRBV18 and TRBJ2-5, with D possibly matching TRBD1 (6 bases). V was pared by 7 bases and J by 4 bases, with 13 bases between. The CDR3 runs to 13 residues. Germline V gives CDR1 KGHSH, CDR2 LQKENI.

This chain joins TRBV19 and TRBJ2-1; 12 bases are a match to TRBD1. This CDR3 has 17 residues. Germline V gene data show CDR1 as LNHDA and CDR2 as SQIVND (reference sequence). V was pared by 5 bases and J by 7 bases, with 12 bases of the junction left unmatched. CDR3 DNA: TGTGCCAGTAGTCCCGTGGCCGGGACAGGGGGCCGGAATGAGCAGTTCTTC. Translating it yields CASSPVAGTGGRNEQFF.

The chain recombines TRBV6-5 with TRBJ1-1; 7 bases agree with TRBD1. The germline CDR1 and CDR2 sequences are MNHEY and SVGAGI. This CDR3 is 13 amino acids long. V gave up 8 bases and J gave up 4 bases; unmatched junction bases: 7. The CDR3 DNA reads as TGTGCCAGCGCCAGGGGGGTGGGCACTGAAGCTTTCTTT. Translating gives CASARGVGTEAFF.

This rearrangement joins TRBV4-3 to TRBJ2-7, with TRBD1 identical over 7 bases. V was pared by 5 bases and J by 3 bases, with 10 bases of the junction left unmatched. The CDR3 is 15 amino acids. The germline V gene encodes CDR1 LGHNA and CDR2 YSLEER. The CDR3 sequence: CASSTFGTEFYEQYF. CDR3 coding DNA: TGCGCCAGCAGCACTTTTGGGACAGAATTCTACGAGCAGTACTTC.

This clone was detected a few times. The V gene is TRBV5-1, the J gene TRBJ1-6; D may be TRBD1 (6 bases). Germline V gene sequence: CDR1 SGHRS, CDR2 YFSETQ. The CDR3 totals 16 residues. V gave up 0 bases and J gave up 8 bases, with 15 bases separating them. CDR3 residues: CASSLASGERDSPLHF. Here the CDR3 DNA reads TGCGCCAGCAGCTTGGCCTCAGGGGAGAGGGATTCACCCCTCCACTTT.

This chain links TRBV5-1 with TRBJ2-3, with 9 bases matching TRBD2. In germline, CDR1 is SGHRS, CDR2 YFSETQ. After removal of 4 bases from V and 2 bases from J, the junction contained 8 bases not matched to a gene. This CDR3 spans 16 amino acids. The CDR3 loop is CASSLLAGVDTDTQYF. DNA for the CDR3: TGCGCCAGCAGCCTCTTAGCGGGGGTGGACACAGATACGCAGTATTTT.

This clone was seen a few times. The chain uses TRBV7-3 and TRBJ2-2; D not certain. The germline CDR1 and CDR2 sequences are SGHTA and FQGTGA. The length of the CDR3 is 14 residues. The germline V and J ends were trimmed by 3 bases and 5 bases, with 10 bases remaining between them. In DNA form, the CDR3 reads TGTGCCAGCAGCTTTACTTCCGATACCGGGGAGCTGTTTTTT. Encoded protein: CASSFTSDTGELFF.

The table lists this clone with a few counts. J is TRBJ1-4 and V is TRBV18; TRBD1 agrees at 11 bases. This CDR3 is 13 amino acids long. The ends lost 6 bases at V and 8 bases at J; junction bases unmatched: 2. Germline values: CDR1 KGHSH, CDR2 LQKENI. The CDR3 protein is CASSGQGGEKLFF. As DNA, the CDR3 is TGTGCCAGCTCGGGACAGGGGGGAGAAAAACTGTTTTTT.

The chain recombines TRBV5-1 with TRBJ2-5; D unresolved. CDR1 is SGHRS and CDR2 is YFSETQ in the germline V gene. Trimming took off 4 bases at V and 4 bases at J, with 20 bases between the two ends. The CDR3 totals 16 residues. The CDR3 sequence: CASSRIVDVVRETQYF. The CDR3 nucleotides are TGCGCCAGCAGCCGAATAGTGGATGTGGTCCGAGAGACCCAGTACTTC.

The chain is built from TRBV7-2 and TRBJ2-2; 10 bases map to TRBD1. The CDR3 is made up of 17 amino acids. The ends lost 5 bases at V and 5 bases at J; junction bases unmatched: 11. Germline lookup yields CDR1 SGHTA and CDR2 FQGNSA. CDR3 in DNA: TGTGCCAGCAGCCGATCGGCGACAGGGGGCGTAACCGGGGAGCTGTTTTTT. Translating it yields CASSRSATGGVTGELFF.

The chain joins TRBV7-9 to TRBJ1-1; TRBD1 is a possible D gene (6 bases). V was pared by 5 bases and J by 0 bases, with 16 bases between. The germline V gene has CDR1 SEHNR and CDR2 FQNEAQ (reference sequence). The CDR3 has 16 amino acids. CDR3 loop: CASSNPTGNMNTEAFF. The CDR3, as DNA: TGTGCCAGCAGCAACCCGACAGGAAACATGAACACTGAAGCTTTCTTT.

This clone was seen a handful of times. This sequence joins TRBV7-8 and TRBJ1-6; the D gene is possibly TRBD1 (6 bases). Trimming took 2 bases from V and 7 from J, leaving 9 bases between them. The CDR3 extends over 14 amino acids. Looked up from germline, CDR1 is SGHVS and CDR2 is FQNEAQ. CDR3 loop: CASSLNRENSPLHF. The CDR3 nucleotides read TGTGCCAGCAGCTTAAACAGGGAAAATTCACCCCTCCACTTT.

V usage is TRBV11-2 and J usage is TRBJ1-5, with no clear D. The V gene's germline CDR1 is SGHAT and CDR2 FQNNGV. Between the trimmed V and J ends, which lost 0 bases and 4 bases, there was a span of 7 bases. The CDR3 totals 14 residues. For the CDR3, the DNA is TGTGCCAGCAGCTTAGATCGGGAGAATCAGCCCCAGCATTTT. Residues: CASSLDRENQPQHF.

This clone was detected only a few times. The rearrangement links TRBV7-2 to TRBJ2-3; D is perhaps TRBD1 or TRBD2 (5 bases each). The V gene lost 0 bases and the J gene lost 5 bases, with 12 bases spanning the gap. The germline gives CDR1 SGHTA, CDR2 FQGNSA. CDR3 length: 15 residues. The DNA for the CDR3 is TGTGCCAGCAGCTTAGCGTCGGGGACCAGAGATACGCAGTATTTT. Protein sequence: CASSLASGTRDTQYF.

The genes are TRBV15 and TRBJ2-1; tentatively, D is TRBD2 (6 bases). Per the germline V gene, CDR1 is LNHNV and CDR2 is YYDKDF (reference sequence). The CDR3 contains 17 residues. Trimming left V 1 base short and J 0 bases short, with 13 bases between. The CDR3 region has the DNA TGTGCCACCAGCAGAGGCTCTAGCGTGAGCTCCTACAATGAGCAGTTCTTC. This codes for CATSRGSSVSSYNEQFF.